Presented here are 3 T cell receptor beta chains from one specimen sequenced in a study of cytomegalovirus exposure and HLA in healthy donors. The table came from immunoSEQ multiplex PCR; TCRdb's copy has only in-frame clones and leaves some out. The sample holds under 400,000 clones, approximately 88% seen once. Sequences were obtained from PBMCs. These receptors all come from a man aged 25 to 40 in good health and CMV-seronegative.

This rearrangement joins TRBV2 to TRBJ1-3; a possible D gene is TRBD1 (5 bases). This CDR3 is 17 amino acids long. The germline V and J ends were trimmed by 1 base and 0 bases, with 13 bases remaining between them. Germline assignment: CDR1 SNHLY and CDR2 FYNNEI. In DNA, the CDR3 is TGTGCCAGCAGTGAAGGGGGCCATGCCTACTCTGGAAACACCATATATTTT. This gives the protein CASSEGGHAYSGNTIYF.

The chain combines TRBV30 with TRBJ1-5; 9 bases align to TRBD1. The CDR3 covers 15 residues. V trimming: 5 bases; J trimming: 11 bases; junction bases outside the gene matches: 16. Germline assignment: CDR1 GTSNPN and CDR2 SVGIG (reference sequence). The CDR3 nucleotides read TGTGCCTGGGCAAATCCGGGACAGGGTAGACGAGCCCAGCATTTT. Amino acid sequence: CAWANPGQGRRAQHF. Full variable domain (missing parts from reference TRBV30 and TRBJ1-5): SQTIHQWPATLVQPVGSPLSLECTVEGTSNPNLYWYRQAAGRGLQLLFYSVGIGQISSEVPQNLSASRPQDRQFILSSKKLLLSDSGFYLCAWANPGQGRRAQHFGDGTRLSIL.

V is TRBV18 and J is TRBJ2-5, with D hard to call. CDR3 length equals 13 residues. Germline V lookup: CDR1 KGHSH, CDR2 LQKENI. Trimming took 3 bases from V and 5 from J, leaving 10 bases between them. CDR3 sequence reads: CASSPGPGETQYF. In nucleotides, the CDR3 is TGTGCCAGCTCACCCGGCCCCGGGGAGACCCAGTACTTC.